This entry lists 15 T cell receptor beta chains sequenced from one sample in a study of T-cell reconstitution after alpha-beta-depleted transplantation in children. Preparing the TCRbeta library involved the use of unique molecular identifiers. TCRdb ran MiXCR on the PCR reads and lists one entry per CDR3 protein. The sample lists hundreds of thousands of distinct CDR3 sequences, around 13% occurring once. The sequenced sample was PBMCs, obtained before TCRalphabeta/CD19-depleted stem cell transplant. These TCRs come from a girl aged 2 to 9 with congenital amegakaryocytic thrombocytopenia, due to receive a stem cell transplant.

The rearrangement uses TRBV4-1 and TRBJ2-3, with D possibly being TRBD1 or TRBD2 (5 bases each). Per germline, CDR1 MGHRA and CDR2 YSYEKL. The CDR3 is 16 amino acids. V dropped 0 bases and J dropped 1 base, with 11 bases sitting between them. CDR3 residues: CASSQEGVGGTDTQYF. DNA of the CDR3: TGCGCCAGCAGCCAAGAGGGGGTGGGCGGCACAGATACGCAGTATTTT.

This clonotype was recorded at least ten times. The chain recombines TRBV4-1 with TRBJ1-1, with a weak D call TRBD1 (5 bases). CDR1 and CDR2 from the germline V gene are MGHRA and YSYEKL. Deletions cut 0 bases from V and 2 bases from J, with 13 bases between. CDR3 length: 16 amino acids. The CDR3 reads CASSQDPWRDNTEAFF. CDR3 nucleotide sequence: TGCGCCAGCAGCCAAGATCCCTGGAGGGACAACACTGAAGCTTTCTTT.

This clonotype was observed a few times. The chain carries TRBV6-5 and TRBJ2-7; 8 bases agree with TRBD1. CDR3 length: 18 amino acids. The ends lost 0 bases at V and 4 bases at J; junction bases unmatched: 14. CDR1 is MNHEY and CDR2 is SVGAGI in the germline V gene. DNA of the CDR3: TGTGCCAGCAGTTACTCCGGGACAGGTCGACCATCGGCTTACGAGCAGTACTTC. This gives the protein CASSYSGTGRPSAYEQYF.

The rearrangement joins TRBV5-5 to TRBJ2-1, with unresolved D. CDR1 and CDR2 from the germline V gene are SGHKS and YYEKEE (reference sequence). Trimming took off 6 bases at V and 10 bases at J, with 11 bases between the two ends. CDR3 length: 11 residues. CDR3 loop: CASNLLTEQFF. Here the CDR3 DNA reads TGTGCCAGCAACCTCCTGACGGAGCAGTTCTTC.

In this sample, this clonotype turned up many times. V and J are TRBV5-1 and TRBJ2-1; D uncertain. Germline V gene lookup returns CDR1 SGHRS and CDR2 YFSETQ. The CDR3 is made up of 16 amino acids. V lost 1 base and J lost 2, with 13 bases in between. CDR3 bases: TGCGCCAGCAGCTTGCCGAATACGGTCCCCTACAATGAGCAGTTCTTC. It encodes CASSLPNTVPYNEQFF.

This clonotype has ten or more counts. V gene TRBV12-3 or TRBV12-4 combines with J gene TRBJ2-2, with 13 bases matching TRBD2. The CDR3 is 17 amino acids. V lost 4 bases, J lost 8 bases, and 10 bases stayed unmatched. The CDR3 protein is CASSWLLAGGPDGELFF. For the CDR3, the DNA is TGTGCCAGCAGTTGGCTACTAGCGGGAGGGCCTGATGGGGAGCTGTTTTTT.

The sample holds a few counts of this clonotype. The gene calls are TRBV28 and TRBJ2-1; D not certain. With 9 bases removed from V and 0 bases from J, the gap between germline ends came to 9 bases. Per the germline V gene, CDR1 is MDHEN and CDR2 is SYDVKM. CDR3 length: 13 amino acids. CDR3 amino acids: CASRANSYNEQFF. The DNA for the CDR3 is TGTGCCAGTAGAGCGAACTCCTACAATGAGCAGTTCTTC.

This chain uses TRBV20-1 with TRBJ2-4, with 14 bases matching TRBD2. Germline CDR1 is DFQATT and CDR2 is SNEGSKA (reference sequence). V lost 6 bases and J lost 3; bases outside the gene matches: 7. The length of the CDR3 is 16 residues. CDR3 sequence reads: CSARGLAGEVKNIQYF. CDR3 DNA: TGCAGTGCCCGGGGACTAGCGGGAGAAGTCAAAAACATTCAGTACTTC.

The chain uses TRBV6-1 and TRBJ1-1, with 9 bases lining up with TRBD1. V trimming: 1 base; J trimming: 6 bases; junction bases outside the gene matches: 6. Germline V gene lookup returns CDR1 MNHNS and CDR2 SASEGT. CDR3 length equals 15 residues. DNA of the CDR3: TGTGCCAGCAGTGAAGTCGGACAGGGGTTCCCTGAAGCTTTCTTT. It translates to CASSEVGQGFPEAFF.

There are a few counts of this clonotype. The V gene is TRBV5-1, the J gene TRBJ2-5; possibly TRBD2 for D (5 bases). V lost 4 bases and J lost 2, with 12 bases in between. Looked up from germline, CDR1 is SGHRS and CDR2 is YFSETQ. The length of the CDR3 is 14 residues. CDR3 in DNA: TGCGCCAGCAGCCAGTTCCGGGAACAAGAGACCCAGTACTTC. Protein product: CASSQFREQETQYF.

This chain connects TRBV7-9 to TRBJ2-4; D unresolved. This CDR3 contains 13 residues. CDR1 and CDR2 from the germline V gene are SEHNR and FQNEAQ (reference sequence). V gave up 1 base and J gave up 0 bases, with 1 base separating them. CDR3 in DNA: TGTGCCAGCAGCTTAGAAGCCAAAAACATTCAGTACTTC. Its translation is CASSLEAKNIQYF.

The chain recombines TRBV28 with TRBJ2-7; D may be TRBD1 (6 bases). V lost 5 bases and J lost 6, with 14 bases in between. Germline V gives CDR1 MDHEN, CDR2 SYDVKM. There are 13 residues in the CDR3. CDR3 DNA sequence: TGTGCCAGCAGTCTCGTCACAGGGTTCGAGCAGTACTTC. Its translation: CASSLVTGFEQYF.

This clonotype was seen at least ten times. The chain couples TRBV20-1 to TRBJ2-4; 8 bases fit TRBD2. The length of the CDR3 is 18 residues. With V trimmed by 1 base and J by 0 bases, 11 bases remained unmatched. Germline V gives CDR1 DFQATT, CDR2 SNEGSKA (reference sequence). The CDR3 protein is CSARGLARIREAKNIQYF. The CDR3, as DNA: TGCAGTGCTAGAGGACTAGCGCGGATCCGCGAAGCCAAAAACATTCAGTACTTC.

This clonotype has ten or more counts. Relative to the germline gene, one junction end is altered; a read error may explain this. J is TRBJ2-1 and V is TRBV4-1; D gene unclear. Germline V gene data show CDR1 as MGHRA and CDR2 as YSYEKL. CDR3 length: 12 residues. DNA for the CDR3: TGTGCCAGCAGTCAGGTCTACAATGAGCAGTTCTTC. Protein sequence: CASSQVYNEQFF.

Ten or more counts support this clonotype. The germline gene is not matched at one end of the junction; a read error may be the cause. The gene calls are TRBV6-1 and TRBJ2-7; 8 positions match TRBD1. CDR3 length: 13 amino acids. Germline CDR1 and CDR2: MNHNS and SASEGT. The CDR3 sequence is CASSPIDRGVSSF. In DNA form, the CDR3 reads TGTGCCAGCAGCCCAATAGACAGGGGAGTCTCCTCCTTC.